Sequencing of this TCR beta chain was carried out in a study of cytomegalovirus exposure and HLA in healthy donors. In its sample, this clone was seen a few times. The CDR3 is 15 residues long. Germline V gene lookup returns CDR1 SQVTM and CDR2 ANQGSEA. V gave up 2 bases and J gave up 4 bases, with 18 bases separating them. PCR used 60 Vbeta primers and 13 Jbeta primers. Measured with immunoSEQ multiplex PCR; TCRdb has only the in-frame clones, and not every one. The table has some 95,000 clones, approximately 77% seen once. The specimen sequenced was PBMCs. The chain carries TRBV29-1 and TRBJ2-7; D may be TRBD2 (6 bases). This receptor was obtained from a woman aged 40-49 years in good health and CMV-seronegative. For the CDR3, the DNA is TGCAGCGTTGAAAGTAGGGGAGGCGGAATGTACGAGCAGTACTTC. This translates into CSVESRGGGMYEQYF.